This TCR beta chain was observed in a study of T cell repertoires in cytomegalovirus infection. About the research overall: Both a matching HLA type and CMV infection were indicated by public TCR beta signatures.

Germline trimming cut 1 base from V and 7 bases from J; bases unmatched to any gene: 3. Germline CDR1 and CDR2: LGHNA and YSLEER. The CDR3 is 13 residues long. TCRdb itself ran the reads through MiXCR, one entry per CDR3 protein. The table records about 320,000 distinct CDR3 sequences, approximately 9.5% of them present only once. The sequence came from a human donor in good health (CMV status not recorded). Some clones in this sample may be carry-over from other donors' samples. The sequenced sample consisted of PBMCs. The rearrangement joins TRBV4-3 to TRBJ1-2; 7 bases line up with TRBD1. CDR3 in amino acids: CASSQAQGGGYTF. Written as DNA, the CDR3 is TGCGCCAGCAGCCAAGCCCAGGGGGGTGGCTACACCTTC.